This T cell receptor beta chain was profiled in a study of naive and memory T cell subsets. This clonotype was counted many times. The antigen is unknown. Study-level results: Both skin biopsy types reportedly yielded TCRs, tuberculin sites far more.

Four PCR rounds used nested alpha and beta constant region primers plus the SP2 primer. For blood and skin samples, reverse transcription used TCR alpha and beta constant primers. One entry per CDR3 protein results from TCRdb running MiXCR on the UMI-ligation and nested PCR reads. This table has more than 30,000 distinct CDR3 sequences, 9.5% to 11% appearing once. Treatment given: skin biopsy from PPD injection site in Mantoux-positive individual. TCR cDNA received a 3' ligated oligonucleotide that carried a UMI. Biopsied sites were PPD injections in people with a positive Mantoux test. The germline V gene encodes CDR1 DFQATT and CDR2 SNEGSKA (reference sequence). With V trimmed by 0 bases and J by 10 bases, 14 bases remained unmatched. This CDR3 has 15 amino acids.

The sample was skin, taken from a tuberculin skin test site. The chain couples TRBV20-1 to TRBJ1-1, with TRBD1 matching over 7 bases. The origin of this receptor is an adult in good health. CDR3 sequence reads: CSARDLGRRGDGAFF. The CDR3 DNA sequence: TGCAGTGCTAGAGATCTTGGTCGCAGGGGGGACGGAGCTTTCTTT.